This T cell receptor beta chain was sequenced during a study of Tregs in tolerant kidney transplant recipients. The study's findings and limits: Few patients were studied, so findings need validation in larger groups. In tolerant patients, donor-specific Tregs outgrew total Tregs, suggesting antigen-driven expansion.

A word on this clone: What it recognizes is unknown.

The repertoire was sequenced with immunoSEQ multiplex PCR; TCRdb's copy has only in-frame clones and lacks some. Of 55,000 to 80,000 clones detected, about 98% appear once; the ten largest clones hold 0.34%. Unstimulated regulatory T cells (CD4+CD25+CD127-), CD4+CD25- non-regulatory cells, CD4 and CD8 cells were FACS-sorted from thawed PBMCs. Germline CDR1 MNHEY, CDR2 SMNVEV (reference sequence). Losses at the gene ends were 6 bases for V and 6 bases for J; bases not matched to a gene: 19. This CDR3 is 18 amino acids long. This TCR derives from a human donor who received a combined kidney and bone marrow transplant. Here the sequenced sample was Tregs from blood, taken before the transplant. J is TRBJ1-5 and V is TRBV27; 8 positions match TRBD1. The CDR3, as DNA: TGTGCCAGCAGCCCTCGTTCAGGGGGCAGGGGGGAAGGTCAGCCCCAGCATTTT. Its protein is CASSPRSGGRGEGQPQHF.